This TCR beta chain was documented in a study of CD4 T cell repertoires and nickel (dated by TCRdb to about 2020). A word on this clonotype: There is no known antigen for this receptor. Base quality data are lacking; no much larger clone is found one base away.

The library was prepared using RT-PCR. The reads were generated on an Illumina MiSeq. Starting from the raw public reads, TCRdb applied fastp trimming at Q25, assembled clones with MiXCR and retained in-frame beta chains. For every CDR3 protein sequence, its rows merge into one entry that carries the most common genes and DNA. Across this sample there are roughly 410 distinct CDR3 sequences, with about three fifths seen only once. The ten largest account for approximately 22% of the sample. The clonotype was recovered from a human donor in a nickel allergy study, with or without nickel allergy (not recorded which). It is not recorded whether this sample comes from one donor or several. Sequences were obtained from CD4+ T cells from blood, not recorded whether cultured.

The CDR3 is CASCPSSGANVLTF. At the DNA level, the sequence is TGTGCCAGCTGCCCGAGCTCTGGGGCCAACGTCCTGACTTTC. The rearrangement joined TRBV7-3 to TRBJ2-6, with the D gene uncertain. V drops 8 bases and J drops 0 bases, leaving 8 bases in between. CDR1 and CDR2 are drawn from the germline V gene: SGHTA, FQGTGA. From its cysteine to its phenylalanine, the CDR3 spans 14 amino acids. Of the read, only the CDR3 DNA is kept; its 42 bases are in frame from base 1.